The 3 T cell receptor beta chains below were found in one sample sequenced in a study of blood T cell repertoires in COVID-19. Sequencing was performed with immunoSEQ multiplex PCR; in TCRdb, only in-frame clones are kept and a portion is missing. The profile shows around 240,000 clones, roughly 82% of them singletons. The specimen was peripheral blood. Receptors were obtained from a woman aged 40 to 50 who had recovered from COVID-19.

This chain connects TRBV13 to TRBJ2-7; possible D gene TRBD1, 6 bases. CDR1 is PRHDT and CDR2 is FYEKMQ in the germline V gene (reference sequence). The CDR3 extends over 15 amino acids. Trimming took 6 bases from V and 0 from J, leaving 15 bases between them. The CDR3 region has the DNA TGTGCCAGCAGTCTTAGGGGACAAGCCTCCTACGAGCAGTACTTC. Residues: CASSLRGQASYEQYF.

V and J are TRBV7-2 and TRBJ1-2; D possibly corresponds to TRBD1 (6 bases). The CDR3 has 15 amino acids. Trimming pared 1 base from V and 5 bases from J, leaving 14 bases between. CDR1 and CDR2 from the germline V gene are SGHTA and FQGNSA. CDR3 in amino acids: CASSLEAGEGYGYTF. CDR3 DNA sequence: TGTGCCAGCAGCTTAGAGGCAGGGGAAGGGTATGGCTACACCTTC.

The V gene is TRBV7-2, the J gene TRBJ1-1; unclear D gene. CDR1 is SGHTA and CDR2 is FQGNSA in the germline V gene. This CDR3 region has 13 residues. The V gene lost 5 bases and the J gene lost 5 bases, with 12 bases spanning the gap. For the CDR3, the DNA is TGTGCCAGCAGCCCGTGGGAGGCTACTGAAGCTTTCTTT. The encoded protein is CASSPWEATEAFF.